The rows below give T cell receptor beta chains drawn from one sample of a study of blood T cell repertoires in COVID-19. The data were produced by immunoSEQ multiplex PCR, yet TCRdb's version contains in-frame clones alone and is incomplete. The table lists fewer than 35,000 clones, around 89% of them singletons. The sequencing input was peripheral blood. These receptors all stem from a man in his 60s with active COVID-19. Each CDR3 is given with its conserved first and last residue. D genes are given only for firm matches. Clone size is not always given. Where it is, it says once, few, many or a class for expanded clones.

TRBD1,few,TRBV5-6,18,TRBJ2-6,CASREKTGVLSGANVLTF,TGTGCCAGCAGAGAAAAGACAGGGGTCCTTTCTGGGGCCAACGTCCTGACTTTC
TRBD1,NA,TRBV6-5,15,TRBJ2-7,CAIKTGTVNSYEQYF,TGTGCCATTAAAACCGGGACAGTAAACTCCTACGAGCAGTACTTC
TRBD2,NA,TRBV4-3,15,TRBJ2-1,CASSPERGGYNEQFF,TGCGCCAGCAGCCCAGAGCGGGGGGGCTACAATGAGCAGTTCTTC
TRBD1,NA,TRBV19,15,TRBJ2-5,CASSTEGAGQETQYF,TGTGCCAGTAGTACCGAGGGGGCCGGGCAAGAGACCCAGTACTTC
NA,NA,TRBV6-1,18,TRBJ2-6,CASSESLIRRAGANVLTF,TGTGCCAGCAGTGAAAGTTTGATCCGGAGGGCTGGGGCCAACGTCCTGACTTTC
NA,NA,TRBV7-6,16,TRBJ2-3,CASSLGVGRNVDTQYF,TGTGCCAGCAGCTTAGGAGTCGGCAGGAATGTAGATACGCAGTATTTT
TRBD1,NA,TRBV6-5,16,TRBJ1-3,CASSYATGLPGNTIYF,TGTGCCAGCAGTTACGCGACAGGGCTCCCTGGAAACACCATATATTTT
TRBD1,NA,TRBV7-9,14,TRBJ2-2,CASSDGQGTGELFF,TGTGCCAGCAGCGACGGACAGGGTACCGGGGAGCTGTTTTTT
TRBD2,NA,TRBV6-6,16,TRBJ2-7,CATTLLSGSSSYEQYF,TGTGCCACCACGCTGCTTAGCGGGAGTTCCTCCTACGAGCAGTACTTC
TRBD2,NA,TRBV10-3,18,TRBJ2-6,CATRTSGGLVSGANVLTF,TGTGCCACACGGACTAGCGGGGGCCTAGTCTCTGGGGCCAACGTCCTGACTTTC
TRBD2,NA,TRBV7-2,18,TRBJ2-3,CASSLAPTQRGAADTQYF,TGTGCCAGCAGCTTAGCCCCGACCCAGCGGGGGGCGGCCGATACGCAGTATTTT
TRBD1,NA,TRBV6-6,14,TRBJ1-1,CASGQGIRNTEAFF,TGTGCCAGCGGACAGGGGATAAGAAACACTGAAGCTTTCTTT
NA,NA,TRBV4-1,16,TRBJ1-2,CASSPTTALSNYGYTF,TGCGCCAGCAGCCCAACGACAGCCCTCTCTAACTATGGCTACACCTTC